A selection of T cell receptor beta chains follows, all from one sample in a study of blood T cell repertoires in COVID-19. Using immunoSEQ multiplex PCR, the repertoire was profiled, and TCRdb retains in-frame clones only, with some absent. The data show a few hundred thousand clones, with 90% to 95% seen just once and 1.2% held by the top ten. The sequenced sample consisted of PBMCs or T cells enriched from blood (not recorded which). These receptors were collected from a human donor in a cohort exposed to, infected with or recovered from COVID-19 (not recorded which). The donor label of this sample is uncertain. Both conserved end residues are part of each CDR3. Each record gives: D gene, V gene, J gene, clone size, CDR3 protein, CDR3 DNA. A D gene is named only where the DNA matches it firmly. The size field is filled for only some rows; it gives once, few, many or a size class.

d_call: TRBD2
v_call: TRBV6-6
j_call: TRBJ2-1
clone_size: NA
cdr3_aa: CASSSPRGTSGGSYNEQFF
cdr3_nt: TGTGCCAGCAGCTCCCCCCGGGGGACTAGCGGGGGATCCTACAATGAGCAGTTCTTC

d_call: NA
v_call: TRBV13
j_call: TRBJ1-2
clone_size: NA
cdr3_aa: CASSLGRGLYYYF
cdr3_nt: TGTGCCAGCAGCTTAGGCCGGGGTCTATACTACTACTTC

d_call: TRBD1
v_call: TRBV5-1
j_call: TRBJ2-3
clone_size: NA
cdr3_aa: CASSLQGAKADTQYF
cdr3_nt: TGCGCCAGCAGCTTGCAGGGGGCGAAGGCAGATACGCAGTATTTT

d_call: TRBD1
v_call: TRBV14
j_call: TRBJ1-6
clone_size: NA
cdr3_aa: CASSQRGQYNNSPLHF
cdr3_nt: TGTGCCAGCAGCCAACGGGGACAGTATAATAATTCACCCCTCCACTTT

d_call: TRBD2
v_call: TRBV12-3/TRBV12-4
j_call: TRBJ2-1
clone_size: NA
cdr3_aa: CASSLAGGQFF
cdr3_nt: TGTGCCAGCAGCTTAGCGGGGGGGCAGTTCTTC

d_call: NA
v_call: TRBV5-1
j_call: TRBJ2-2
clone_size: NA
cdr3_aa: CASSLTANTGELFF
cdr3_nt: TGCGCCAGCAGCTTGACAGCGAACACCGGGGAGCTGTTTTTT

d_call: TRBD1
v_call: TRBV5-1
j_call: TRBJ2-7
clone_size: once
cdr3_aa: CASSFGTGGTEASDYEQYF
cdr3_nt: TGCGCCAGCAGCTTTGGGACAGGGGGAACTGAGGCTAGCGACTACGAGCAGTACTTC

d_call: TRBD1
v_call: TRBV24-1
j_call: TRBJ2-2
clone_size: NA
cdr3_aa: CATSDPGQGAQGGELFF
cdr3_nt: TGTGCCACCAGTGACCCGGGACAGGGGGCTCAGGGCGGGGAGCTGTTTTTT

d_call: NA
v_call: TRBV5-1
j_call: TRBJ2-7
clone_size: NA
cdr3_aa: CASSGGTASYEQYF
cdr3_nt: TGCGCCAGCAGCGGAGGGACCGCGTCCTACGAGCAGTACTTC

d_call: NA
v_call: TRBV10-1
j_call: TRBJ1-4
clone_size: NA
cdr3_aa: CASSAPPPNALNEKLFF
cdr3_nt: TGCGCCAGCAGTGCGCCACCCCCTAACGCATTAAATGAAAAACTGTTTTTT

d_call: NA
v_call: TRBV4-3
j_call: TRBJ2-3
clone_size: NA
cdr3_aa: CASSQDRLRTDTQYF
cdr3_nt: TGCGCCAGCAGCCAAGATCGACTAAGGACAGATACGCAGTATTTT

d_call: TRBD2
v_call: TRBV18
j_call: TRBJ2-1
clone_size: NA
cdr3_aa: CASSPQTSGGYNEQFF
cdr3_nt: TGTGCCAGCTCACCCCAAACTAGCGGGGGTTACAATGAGCAGTTCTTC

d_call: NA
v_call: TRBV7-3
j_call: TRBJ2-5
clone_size: NA
cdr3_aa: CASSSSYQETQYF
cdr3_nt: TGTGCCAGCAGCTCCTCGTACCAAGAGACCCAGTACTTC

d_call: TRBD1
v_call: TRBV18
j_call: TRBJ1-2
clone_size: once
cdr3_aa: CASSPGTGGYGYTF
cdr3_nt: TGTGCCAGCTCACCTGGGACAGGGGGGTATGGCTACACCTTC

d_call: NA
v_call: TRBV19
j_call: TRBJ1-2
clone_size: once
cdr3_aa: CASSIGSGDYGYTF
cdr3_nt: TGTGCCAGTAGTATAGGGTCGGGGGACTATGGCTACACCTTC

d_call: TRBD1
v_call: TRBV7-8
j_call: TRBJ2-7
clone_size: NA
cdr3_aa: CASSLGGDSSYEQYF
cdr3_nt: TGTGCCAGCAGCTTAGGAGGGGACAGCTCCTACGAGCAGTACTTC

d_call: TRBD1
v_call: TRBV25-1
j_call: TRBJ1-2
clone_size: NA
cdr3_aa: CASSGTGGARGYTF
cdr3_nt: TGTGCCAGCAGTGGGACAGGGGGCGCGAGGGGCTACACCTTC

d_call: NA
v_call: TRBV18
j_call: TRBJ1-1
clone_size: NA
cdr3_aa: CASSPIQMWASQPNTEAFF
cdr3_nt: TGTGCCAGCTCACCTATACAGATGTGGGCCTCCCAGCCGAACACTGAAGCTTTCTTT

d_call: NA
v_call: TRBV5-1
j_call: TRBJ2-2
clone_size: NA
cdr3_aa: CASSPNLGAGELFF
cdr3_nt: TGCGCCAGCAGCCCCAATCTAGGGGCCGGGGAGCTGTTTTTT

d_call: TRBD1
v_call: TRBV24-1
j_call: TRBJ2-2
clone_size: NA
cdr3_aa: CATSDVGQGLRDTGELFF
cdr3_nt: TGTGCCACCAGTGATGTGGGACAGGGATTACGAGACACCGGGGAGCTGTTTTTT

d_call: NA
v_call: TRBV6-5
j_call: TRBJ2-1
clone_size: NA
cdr3_aa: CASSLAVAHNEQFF
cdr3_nt: TGTGCCAGCAGCTTAGCGGTCGCACACAATGAGCAGTTCTTC

d_call: NA
v_call: TRBV15
j_call: TRBJ2-1
clone_size: NA
cdr3_aa: CATSRDYSVSTISYNEQFF
cdr3_nt: TGTGCCACCAGCAGAGATTATTCTGTCTCAACTATATCCTACAATGAGCAGTTCTTC

d_call: NA
v_call: TRBV7-8
j_call: TRBJ1-1
clone_size: NA
cdr3_aa: CASSYRAGSGVETEAFF
cdr3_nt: TGTGCCAGCAGCTACCGGGCAGGGTCGGGGGTAGAGACTGAAGCTTTCTTT

d_call: TRBD2
v_call: TRBV5-1
j_call: TRBJ2-3
clone_size: once
cdr3_aa: CASTPGGLTDTQYF
cdr3_nt: TGCGCCAGCACCCCGGGAGGCCTCACAGATACGCAGTATTTT

d_call: NA
v_call: TRBV6-1
j_call: TRBJ1-1
clone_size: NA
cdr3_aa: CASSVRASRMNTEAFF
cdr3_nt: TGTGCCAGCAGTGTCAGGGCCTCAAGGATGAACACTGAAGCTTTCTTT

d_call: TRBD1
v_call: TRBV19
j_call: TRBJ2-5
clone_size: NA
cdr3_aa: CASSDRGPQETQYF
cdr3_nt: TGTGCCAGTAGTGACAGGGGACCCCAAGAGACCCAGTACTTC

d_call: TRBD2
v_call: TRBV9
j_call: TRBJ2-1
clone_size: NA
cdr3_aa: CASSPRGTSGGANNEQFF
cdr3_nt: TGTGCCAGCAGCCCCCGGGGGACTAGCGGGGGGGCAAACAATGAGCAGTTCTTC

d_call: NA
v_call: TRBV19
j_call: TRBJ2-7
clone_size: NA
cdr3_aa: CASSIGGQRLPYEQYF
cdr3_nt: TGTGCCAGTAGTATAGGCGGACAGCGCCTACCCTACGAGCAGTACTTC

d_call: NA
v_call: TRBV5-6
j_call: TRBJ1-1
clone_size: NA
cdr3_aa: CASSLGQGEAFF
cdr3_nt: TGTGCCAGCAGCTTGGGGCAGGGTGAAGCTTTCTTT

d_call: NA
v_call: TRBV24-1
j_call: TRBJ2-3
clone_size: NA
cdr3_aa: CATSDYAGTTDTQYF
cdr3_nt: TGTGCCACCAGTGATTATGCGGGGACGACAGATACGCAGTATTTT

d_call: TRBD2
v_call: TRBV11-2
j_call: TRBJ2-1
clone_size: NA
cdr3_aa: CASSPIAGENNEQFF
cdr3_nt: TGTGCCAGCAGCCCGATAGCGGGGGAAAACAATGAGCAGTTCTTC

d_call: NA
v_call: TRBV3-1/TRBV3-2
j_call: TRBJ1-6
clone_size: NA
cdr3_aa: CASSQAPGPNSPLHF
cdr3_nt: TGTGCCAGCAGCCAAGCCCCAGGGCCGAATTCACCCCTCCACTTT

d_call: NA
v_call: TRBV5-1
j_call: TRBJ1-3
clone_size: NA
cdr3_aa: CASRPSMTDSGNTIYF
cdr3_nt: TGCGCCAGCAGACCTTCGATGACAGACTCTGGAAACACCATATATTTT

d_call: NA
v_call: TRBV5-4
j_call: TRBJ1-2
clone_size: NA
cdr3_aa: CASSRRQEAYGYTF
cdr3_nt: TGTGCCAGCAGCAGGCGACAGGAGGCCTATGGCTACACCTTC

d_call: TRBD1
v_call: TRBV4-1
j_call: TRBJ1-1
clone_size: few
cdr3_aa: CASSPHGRGPMNTEAFF
cdr3_nt: TGCGCCAGCAGCCCTCACGGCAGGGGGCCTATGAACACTGAAGCTTTCTTT

d_call: TRBD2
v_call: TRBV7-2
j_call: TRBJ2-1
clone_size: NA
cdr3_aa: CASSLAGTSGSYNEQFF
cdr3_nt: TGTGCCAGCAGCTTAGCTGGGACTAGCGGCTCCTACAATGAGCAGTTCTTC

d_call: TRBD1
v_call: TRBV4-3
j_call: TRBJ2-3
clone_size: NA
cdr3_aa: CASSQGDRGTSTDTQYF
cdr3_nt: TGCGCCAGCAGCCAAGGGGACAGGGGAACGAGCACAGATACGCAGTATTTT

d_call: TRBD1
v_call: TRBV6-5
j_call: TRBJ1-1
clone_size: NA
cdr3_aa: CASSTDQGVTEAFF
cdr3_nt: TGTGCCAGCAGTACCGACCAGGGGGTCACTGAAGCTTTCTTT

d_call: TRBD1
v_call: TRBV30
j_call: TRBJ2-7
clone_size: NA
cdr3_aa: CAWSGTGSYEQYF
cdr3_nt: TGTGCCTGGAGTGGGACAGGGTCCTACGAGCAGTACTTC

d_call: NA
v_call: TRBV9
j_call: TRBJ2-7
clone_size: NA
cdr3_aa: CASSVAQGYEQYF
cdr3_nt: TGTGCCAGCAGCGTAGCCCAGGGATACGAGCAGTACTTC

d_call: NA
v_call: TRBV29-1
j_call: TRBJ2-3
clone_size: NA
cdr3_aa: CSAGTKLTDTQYF
cdr3_nt: TGCAGCGCAGGGACAAAACTCACAGATACGCAGTATTTT

d_call: TRBD1
v_call: TRBV9
j_call: TRBJ1-2
clone_size: NA
cdr3_aa: CASSGYRGRGYTF
cdr3_nt: TGTGCCAGCAGTGGGTACAGGGGGCGCGGCTACACCTTC

d_call: NA
v_call: TRBV2
j_call: TRBJ2-1
clone_size: NA
cdr3_aa: CASMGGYNEQFF
cdr3_nt: TGTGCCAGCATGGGAGGCTACAATGAGCAGTTCTTC

d_call: TRBD1
v_call: TRBV9
j_call: TRBJ2-7
clone_size: NA
cdr3_aa: CASSVGQGAEYEQYF
cdr3_nt: TGTGCCAGCAGCGTAGGGCAGGGGGCCGAATACGAGCAGTACTTC

d_call: NA
v_call: TRBV12-5
j_call: TRBJ2-5
clone_size: NA
cdr3_aa: CASGRPPGSEAQYF
cdr3_nt: TGTGCTAGTGGTCGGCCCCCGGGGTCTGAGGCCCAGTACTTC

d_call: NA
v_call: TRBV7-8
j_call: TRBJ1-3
clone_size: NA
cdr3_aa: CASSFGGGLSSGNTIYF
cdr3_nt: TGTGCCAGCAGCTTTGGGGGGGGGCTCAGCTCTGGAAACACCATATATTTT

d_call: TRBD1
v_call: TRBV5-1
j_call: TRBJ1-6
clone_size: NA
cdr3_aa: CASSPTPGTGNSPLHF
cdr3_nt: TGCGCCAGCAGCCCCACCCCCGGGACAGGAAATTCACCCCTCCACTTT

d_call: NA
v_call: TRBV27
j_call: TRBJ1-3
clone_size: NA
cdr3_aa: CASSLQGSGNTIYF
cdr3_nt: TGTGCCAGCAGTTTACAGGGGTCGGGAAACACCATATATTTT

d_call: NA
v_call: TRBV7-9
j_call: TRBJ2-5
clone_size: NA
cdr3_aa: CASSLTAEETQYF
cdr3_nt: TGTGCCAGCAGCTTGACGGCGGAAGAGACCCAGTACTTC

d_call: NA
v_call: TRBV12-5
j_call: TRBJ1-6
clone_size: NA
cdr3_aa: CASGLVRHGLNYSPLHF
cdr3_nt: TGTGCTAGTGGTTTGGTAAGGCATGGGCTGAATTATTCACCCCTCCACTTT